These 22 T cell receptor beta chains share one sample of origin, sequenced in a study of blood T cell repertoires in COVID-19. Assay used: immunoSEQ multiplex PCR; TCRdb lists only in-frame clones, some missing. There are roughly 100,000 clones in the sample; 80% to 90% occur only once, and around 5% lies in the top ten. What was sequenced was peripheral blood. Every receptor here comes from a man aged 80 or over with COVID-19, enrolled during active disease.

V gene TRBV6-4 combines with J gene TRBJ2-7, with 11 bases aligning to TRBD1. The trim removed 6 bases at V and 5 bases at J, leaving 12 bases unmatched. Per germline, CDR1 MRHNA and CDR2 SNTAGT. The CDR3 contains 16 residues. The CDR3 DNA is TGTGCCAGCAGCGATACCGGGACAGGGGGAATCCACGAGCAGTACTTC. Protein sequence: CASSDTGTGGIHEQYF.

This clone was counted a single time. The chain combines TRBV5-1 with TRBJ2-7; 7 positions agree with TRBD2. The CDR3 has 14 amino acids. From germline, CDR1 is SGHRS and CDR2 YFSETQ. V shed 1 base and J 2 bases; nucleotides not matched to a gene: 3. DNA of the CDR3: TGCGCCAGCAGCTTGACTAGCGAAGCCTACGAGCAGTACTTC. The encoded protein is CASSLTSEAYEQYF.

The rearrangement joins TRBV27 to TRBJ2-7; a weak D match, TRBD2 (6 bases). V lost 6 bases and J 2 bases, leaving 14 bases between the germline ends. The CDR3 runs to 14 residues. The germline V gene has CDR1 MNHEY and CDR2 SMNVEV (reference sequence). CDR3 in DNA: TGTGCCAGCAGGCCCGCGGGATTCCCCTACGAGCAGTACTTC. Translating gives CASRPAGFPYEQYF.

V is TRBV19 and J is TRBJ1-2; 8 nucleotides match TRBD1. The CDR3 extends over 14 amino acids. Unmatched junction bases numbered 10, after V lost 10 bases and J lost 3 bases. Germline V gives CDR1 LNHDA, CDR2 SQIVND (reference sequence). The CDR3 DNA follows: TGTGCCACTTTCACCAGGGGGCACGACTATGGCTACACCTTC. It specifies CATFTRGHDYGYTF.

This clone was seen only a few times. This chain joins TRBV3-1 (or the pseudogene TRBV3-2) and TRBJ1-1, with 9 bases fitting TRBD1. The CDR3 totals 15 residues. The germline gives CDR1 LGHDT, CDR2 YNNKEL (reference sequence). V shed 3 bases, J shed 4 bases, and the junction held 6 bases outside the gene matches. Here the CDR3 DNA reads TGTGCCAGCAGCCAGGGACAGGGTCGGGGCACTGAAGCTTTCTTT. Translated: CASSQGQGRGTEAFF.

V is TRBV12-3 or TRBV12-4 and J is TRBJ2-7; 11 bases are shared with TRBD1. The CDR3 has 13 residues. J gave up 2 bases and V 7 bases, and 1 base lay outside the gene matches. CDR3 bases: TGTGCCAGCACGGGACAGGGGGCCTACGAGCAGTACTTC. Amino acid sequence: CASTGQGAYEQYF.

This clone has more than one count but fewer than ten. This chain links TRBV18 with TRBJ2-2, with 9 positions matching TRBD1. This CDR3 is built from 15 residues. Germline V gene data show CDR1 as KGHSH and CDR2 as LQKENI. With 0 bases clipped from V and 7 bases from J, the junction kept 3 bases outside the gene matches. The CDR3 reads CASSPPQGADGELFF. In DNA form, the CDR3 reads TGTGCCAGCTCACCACCACAGGGGGCGGACGGGGAGCTGTTTTTT.

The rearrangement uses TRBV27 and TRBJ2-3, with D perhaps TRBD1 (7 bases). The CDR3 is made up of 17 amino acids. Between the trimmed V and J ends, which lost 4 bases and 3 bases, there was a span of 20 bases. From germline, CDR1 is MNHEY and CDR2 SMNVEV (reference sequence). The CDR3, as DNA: TGTGCCAGCAGTTCAGGTCTGACAGGGAGGAGTACAGATACGCAGTATTTT. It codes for CASSSGLTGRSTDTQYF.

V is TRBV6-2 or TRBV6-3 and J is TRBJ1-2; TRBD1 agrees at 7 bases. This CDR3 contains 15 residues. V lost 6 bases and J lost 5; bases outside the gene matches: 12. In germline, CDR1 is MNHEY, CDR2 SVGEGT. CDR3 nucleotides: TGTGCCAGCAGGTACCAAACCGGGACAGCATATGGCTACACCTTC. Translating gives CASRYQTGTAYGYTF.

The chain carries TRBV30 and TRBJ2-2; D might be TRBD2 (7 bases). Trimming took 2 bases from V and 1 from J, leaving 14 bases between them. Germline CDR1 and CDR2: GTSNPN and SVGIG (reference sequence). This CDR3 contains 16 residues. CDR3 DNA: TGTGCCTGGAGTTTGGCGGGGGCCCTGAACACCGGGGAGCTGTTTTTT. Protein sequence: CAWSLAGALNTGELFF.

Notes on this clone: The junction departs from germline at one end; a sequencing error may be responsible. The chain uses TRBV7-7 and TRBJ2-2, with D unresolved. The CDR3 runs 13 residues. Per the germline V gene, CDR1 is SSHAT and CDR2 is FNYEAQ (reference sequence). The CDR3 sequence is CASSLSDTGELFF. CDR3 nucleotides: TGTGCTAGCAGCTTATCGGACACCGGGGAGCTGTTTTTT. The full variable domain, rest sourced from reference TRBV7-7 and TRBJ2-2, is GAGVSQSPRYKVTKRGQDVTLRCDPISSHATLYWYQQALGQGPEFLTYFNYEAQPDKSGLPSDRFSAERPEGSISTLTIQRTEQRDSAMYRCASSLSDTGELFFGEGSRLTVL.

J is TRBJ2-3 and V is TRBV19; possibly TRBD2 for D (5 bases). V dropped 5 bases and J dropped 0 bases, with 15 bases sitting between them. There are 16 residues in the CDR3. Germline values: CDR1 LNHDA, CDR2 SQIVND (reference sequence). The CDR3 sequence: CASSATGYRSTDTQYF. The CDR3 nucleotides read TGTGCCAGTAGTGCCACGGGATACCGGAGCACAGATACGCAGTATTTT.

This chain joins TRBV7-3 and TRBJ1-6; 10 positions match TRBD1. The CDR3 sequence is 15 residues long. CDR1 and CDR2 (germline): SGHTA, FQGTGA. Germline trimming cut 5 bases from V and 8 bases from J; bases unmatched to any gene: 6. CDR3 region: CASSKDRGEYSPLHF. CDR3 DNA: TGTGCCAGCAGCAAGGACAGGGGGGAATATTCACCCCTCCACTTT.

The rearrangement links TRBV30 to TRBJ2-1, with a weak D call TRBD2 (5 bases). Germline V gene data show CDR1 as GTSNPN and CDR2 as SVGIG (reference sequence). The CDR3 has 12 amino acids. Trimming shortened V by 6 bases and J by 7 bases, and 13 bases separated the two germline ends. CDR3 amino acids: CACGPGSNEQFF. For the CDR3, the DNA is TGTGCCTGTGGGCCGGGGTCTAATGAGCAGTTCTTC.

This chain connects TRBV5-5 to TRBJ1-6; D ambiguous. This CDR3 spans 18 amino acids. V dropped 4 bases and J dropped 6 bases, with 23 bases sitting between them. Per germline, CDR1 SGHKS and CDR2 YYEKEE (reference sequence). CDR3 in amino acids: CASSKSNPTGVFNSPLHF. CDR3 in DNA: TGTGCCAGCAGCAAGAGCAATCCCACCGGGGTTTTTAATTCACCCCTCCACTTT.

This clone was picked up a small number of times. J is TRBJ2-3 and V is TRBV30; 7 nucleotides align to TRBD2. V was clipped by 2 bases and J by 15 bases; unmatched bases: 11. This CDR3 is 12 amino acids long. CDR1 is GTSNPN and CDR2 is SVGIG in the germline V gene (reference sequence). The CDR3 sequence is CAWSTSDRPRYF. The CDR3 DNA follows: TGTGCCTGGAGTACTAGCGACCGCCCAAGATATTTT.

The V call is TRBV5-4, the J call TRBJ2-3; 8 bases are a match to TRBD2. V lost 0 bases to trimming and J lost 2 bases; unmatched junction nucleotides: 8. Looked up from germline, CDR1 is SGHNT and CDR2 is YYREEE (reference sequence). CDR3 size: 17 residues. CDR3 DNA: TGTGCCAGCAGCTTGGCGGTAGCGGGGCCCTCCACAGATACGCAGTATTTT. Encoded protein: CASSLAVAGPSTDTQYF.

In nucleotides, the CDR3 is TGTGCCAGCAGCCTGGGACTAGCGGTCTACAATGAGCAGTTCTTC. It encodes CASSLGLAVYNEQFF. V usage is TRBV3-1 (or the pseudogene TRBV3-2) and J usage is TRBJ2-1; 11 bases map to TRBD2. V lost 4 bases and J lost 3; bases outside the gene matches: 2. The CDR3 consists of 15 residues. CDR1 and CDR2 from the germline V gene are LGHDT and YNNKEL (reference sequence).

This chain's CDR3 is CASSARGRYGYTF. CDR3 bases: TGTGCCAGCAGCGCTAGGGGGCGTTATGGCTACACCTTC. This chain uses TRBV9 with TRBJ1-2; 7 nucleotides match TRBD1. The CDR3 consists of 13 residues. J gave up 5 bases and V 3 bases, and 4 bases lay outside the gene matches. Looked up from germline, CDR1 is SGDLS and CDR2 is YYNGEE.

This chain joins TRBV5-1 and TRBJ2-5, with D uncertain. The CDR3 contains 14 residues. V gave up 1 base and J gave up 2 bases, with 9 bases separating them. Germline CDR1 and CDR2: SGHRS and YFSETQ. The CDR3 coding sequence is TGCGCCAGCAGCTTGTTGGGCAGACAAGAGACCCAGTACTTC. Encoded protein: CASSLLGRQETQYF.

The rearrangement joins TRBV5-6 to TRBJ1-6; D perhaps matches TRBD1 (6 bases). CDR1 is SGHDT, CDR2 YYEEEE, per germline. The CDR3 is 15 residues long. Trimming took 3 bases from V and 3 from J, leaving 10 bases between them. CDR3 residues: CASSSPGHYNSPLHF. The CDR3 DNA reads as TGTGCCAGCAGCTCCCCGGGACACTATAATTCACCCCTCCACTTT. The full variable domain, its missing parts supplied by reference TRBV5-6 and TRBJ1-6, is DAGVTQSPTHLIKTRGQQVTLRCSPKSGHDTVSWYQQALGQGPQFIFQYYEEEERQRGNFPDRFSGHQFPNYSSELNVNALLLGDSALYLCASSSPGHYNSPLHFGNGTRLTVT.

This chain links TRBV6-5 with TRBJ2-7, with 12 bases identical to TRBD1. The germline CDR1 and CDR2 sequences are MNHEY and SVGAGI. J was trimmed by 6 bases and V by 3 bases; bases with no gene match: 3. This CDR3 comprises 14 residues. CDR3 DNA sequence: TGTGCCAGCAGTTATGGGACAGGGGGCTTCGAGCAGTACTTC. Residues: CASSYGTGGFEQYF.